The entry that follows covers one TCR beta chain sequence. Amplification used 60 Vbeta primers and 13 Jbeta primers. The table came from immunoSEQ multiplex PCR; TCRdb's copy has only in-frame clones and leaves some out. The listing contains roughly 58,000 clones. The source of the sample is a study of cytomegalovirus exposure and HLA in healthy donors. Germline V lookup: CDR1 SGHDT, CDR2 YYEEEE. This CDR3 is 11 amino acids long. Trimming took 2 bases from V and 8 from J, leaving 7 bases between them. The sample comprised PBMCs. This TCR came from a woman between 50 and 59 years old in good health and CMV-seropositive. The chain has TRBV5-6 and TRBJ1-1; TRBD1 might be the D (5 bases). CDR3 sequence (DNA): TGTGCCAGCAGCTTCCGGGGGGAAGCTTTCTTT. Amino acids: CASSFRGEAFF.